What follows are 3 T cell receptor beta chains derived from one specimen sequenced in a study of blood T cell repertoires in COVID-19. The assay was immunoSEQ multiplex PCR, and TCRdb's table has in-frame clones only and misses some. Among some 100,000 clones, 75% to 90% were seen once, and the ten largest hold approximately 7.7%. The specimen sequenced was peripheral blood. The receptors originated from a human donor in a cohort sampled during active COVID-19.

The chain links TRBV6-5 to TRBJ2-7; 12 nucleotides match TRBD2. Trimming at V came to 6 bases and at J to 1 base, leaving 4 bases not matched to a gene. This CDR3 has 15 residues. Looked up from germline, CDR1 is MNHEY and CDR2 is SVGAGI. The CDR3 coding sequence is TGTGCCAGCAGAGGCACTAGCGGGGGGTCCTACGAGCAGTACTTC. Translation: CASRGTSGGSYEQYF.

This chain links TRBV5-1 with TRBJ2-7, with TRBD2 as a possible D gene (6 bases). V lost 3 bases to trimming and J lost 6 bases, with 10 bases between them. Looked up from germline, CDR1 is SGHRS and CDR2 is YFSETQ. The CDR3 contains 12 residues. The CDR3 protein is CASSWDLFEQYF. Written as DNA, the CDR3 is TGCGCCAGCAGCTGGGACTTATTCGAGCAGTACTTC.

The J gene is TRBJ2-7, the V gene TRBV6-1; TRBD1 matches at 7 bases. The CDR3 is 15 residues long. Germline CDR1 and CDR2: MNHNS and SASEGT. After removal of 2 bases from V and 5 bases from J, the junction contained 9 bases not matched to a gene. CDR3 protein: CASSELSGTVDEQYF. The CDR3 region has the DNA TGTGCCAGCAGTGAATTATCTGGGACAGTCGACGAGCAGTACTTC.